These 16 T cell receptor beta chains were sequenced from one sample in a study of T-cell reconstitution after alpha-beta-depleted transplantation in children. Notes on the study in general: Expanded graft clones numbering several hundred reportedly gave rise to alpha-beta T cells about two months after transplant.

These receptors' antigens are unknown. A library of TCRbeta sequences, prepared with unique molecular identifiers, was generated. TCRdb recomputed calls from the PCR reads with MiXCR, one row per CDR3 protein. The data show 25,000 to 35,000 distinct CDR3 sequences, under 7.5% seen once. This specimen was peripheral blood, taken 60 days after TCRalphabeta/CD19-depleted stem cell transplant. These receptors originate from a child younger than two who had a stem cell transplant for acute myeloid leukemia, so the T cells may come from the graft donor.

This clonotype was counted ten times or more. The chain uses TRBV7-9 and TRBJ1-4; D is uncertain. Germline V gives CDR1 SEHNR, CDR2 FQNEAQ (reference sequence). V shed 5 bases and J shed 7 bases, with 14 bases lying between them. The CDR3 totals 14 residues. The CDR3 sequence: CASSQRAVVEKLFF. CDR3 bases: TGTGCCAGCAGCCAACGCGCGGTGGTTGAAAAACTGTTTTTT.

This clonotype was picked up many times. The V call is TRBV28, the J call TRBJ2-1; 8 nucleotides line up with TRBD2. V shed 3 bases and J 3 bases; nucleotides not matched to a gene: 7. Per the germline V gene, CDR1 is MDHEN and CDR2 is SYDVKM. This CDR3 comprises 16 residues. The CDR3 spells CASSFLSGADYNEQFF. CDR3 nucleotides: TGTGCCAGCAGTTTTCTTAGCGGGGCCGACTACAATGAGCAGTTCTTC.

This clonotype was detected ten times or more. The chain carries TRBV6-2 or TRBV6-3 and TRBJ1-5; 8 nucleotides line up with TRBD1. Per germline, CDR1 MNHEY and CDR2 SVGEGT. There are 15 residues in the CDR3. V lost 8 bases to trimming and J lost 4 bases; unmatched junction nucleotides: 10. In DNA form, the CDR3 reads TGTGCCAGCCTAAGCCGACAGGGGCGGAATCAGCCCCAGCATTTT. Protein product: CASLSRQGRNQPQHF.

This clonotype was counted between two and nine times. The chain's CDR3 is CASSYGLAEYEQYF. The CDR3 DNA sequence: TGTGCCAGCAGTTACGGGCTAGCGGAATACGAGCAGTACTTC. V usage is TRBV6-5 and J usage is TRBJ2-7; 7 bases are a match to TRBD2. CDR3 size: 14 residues. Unmatched junction bases numbered 5, after V lost 2 bases and J lost 4 bases. Germline V CDR1 and CDR2: MNHEY, SVGAGI.

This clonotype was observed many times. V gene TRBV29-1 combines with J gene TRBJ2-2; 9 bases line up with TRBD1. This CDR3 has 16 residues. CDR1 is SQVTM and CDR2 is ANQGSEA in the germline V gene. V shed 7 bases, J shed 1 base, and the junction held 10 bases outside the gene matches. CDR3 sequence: CSALPPGQGNTGELFF. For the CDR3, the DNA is TGCAGCGCGCTCCCTCCGGGACAGGGGAACACCGGGGAGCTGTTTTTT.

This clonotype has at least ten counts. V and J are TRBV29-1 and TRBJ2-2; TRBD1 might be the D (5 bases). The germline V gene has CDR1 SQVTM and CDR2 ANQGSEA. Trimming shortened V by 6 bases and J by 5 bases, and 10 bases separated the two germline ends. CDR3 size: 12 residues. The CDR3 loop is CSVQGPTGELFF. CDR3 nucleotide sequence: TGCAGCGTGCAGGGTCCGACCGGGGAGCTGTTTTTT.

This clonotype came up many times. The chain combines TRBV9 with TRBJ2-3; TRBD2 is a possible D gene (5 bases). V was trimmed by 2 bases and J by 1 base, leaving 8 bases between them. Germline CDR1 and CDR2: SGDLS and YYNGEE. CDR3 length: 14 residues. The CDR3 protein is CASSVFGGTDTQYF. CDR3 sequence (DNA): TGTGCCAGCAGCGTGTTCGGGGGCACAGATACGCAGTATTTT.

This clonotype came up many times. This CDR3 is CASSQDGAGRYEQYF. The CDR3 DNA follows: TGCGCCAGCAGCCAAGATGGGGCGGGTCGCTACGAGCAGTACTTC. This rearrangement joins TRBV4-3 to TRBJ2-7; D may be TRBD1 or TRBD2 (5 bases each). Trimming took 0 bases from V and 3 from J, leaving 12 bases between them. The CDR3 is made up of 15 amino acids. Per the germline V gene, CDR1 is LGHNA and CDR2 is YSLEER.

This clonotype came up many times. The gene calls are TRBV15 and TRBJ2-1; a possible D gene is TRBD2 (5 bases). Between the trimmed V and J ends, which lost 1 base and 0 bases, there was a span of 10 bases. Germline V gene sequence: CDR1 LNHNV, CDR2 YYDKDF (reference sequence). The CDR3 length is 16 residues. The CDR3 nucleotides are TGTGCCACCAGCAGAGGGAAGCGGAGCTCCTACAATGAGCAGTTCTTC. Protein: CATSRGKRSSYNEQFF.

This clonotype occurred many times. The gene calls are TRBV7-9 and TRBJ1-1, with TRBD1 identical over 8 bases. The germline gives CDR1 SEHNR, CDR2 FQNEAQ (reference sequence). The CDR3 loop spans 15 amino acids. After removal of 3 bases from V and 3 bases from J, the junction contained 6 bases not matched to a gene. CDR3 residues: CASSFAGGADTEAFF. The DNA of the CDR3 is TGTGCCAGCAGCTTCGCAGGGGGCGCAGACACTGAAGCTTTCTTT.

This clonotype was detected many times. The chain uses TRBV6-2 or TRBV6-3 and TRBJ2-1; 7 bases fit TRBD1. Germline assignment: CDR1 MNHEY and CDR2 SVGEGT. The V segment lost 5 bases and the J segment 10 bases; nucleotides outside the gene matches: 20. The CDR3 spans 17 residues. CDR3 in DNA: TGTGCCAGCAGTCCAGCTCAAAAAAGACAGGGTAGGAGGGAGCAGTTCTTC. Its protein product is CASSPAQKRQGRREQFF.

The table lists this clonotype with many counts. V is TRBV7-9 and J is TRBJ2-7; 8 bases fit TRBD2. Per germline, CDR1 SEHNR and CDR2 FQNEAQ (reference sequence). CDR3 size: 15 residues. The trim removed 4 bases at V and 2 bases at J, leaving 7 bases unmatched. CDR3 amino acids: CASSSTSGRTYEQYF. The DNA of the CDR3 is TGTGCCAGCAGCTCCACTAGCGGCAGAACCTACGAGCAGTACTTC.

This chain's CDR3 is CFAGLQTGLRGTQYF. CDR3 nucleotides: TGCTTTGCGGGCCTGCAAACGGGCCTCAGAGGCACGCAGTATTTT. The V and J genes are TRBV20-1 and TRBJ2-3; D might be TRBD2 (5 bases). Germline-derived CDR1 and CDR2 are DFQATT and SNEGSKA (reference sequence). CDR3 size: 15 residues.

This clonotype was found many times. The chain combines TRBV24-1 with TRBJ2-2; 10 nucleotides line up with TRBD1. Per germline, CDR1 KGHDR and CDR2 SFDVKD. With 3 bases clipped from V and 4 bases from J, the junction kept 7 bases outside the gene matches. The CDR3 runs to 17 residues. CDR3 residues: CATSDPGQGLVTGELFF. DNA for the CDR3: TGTGCCACCAGTGATCCGGGACAGGGGCTCGTCACCGGGGAGCTGTTTTTT.

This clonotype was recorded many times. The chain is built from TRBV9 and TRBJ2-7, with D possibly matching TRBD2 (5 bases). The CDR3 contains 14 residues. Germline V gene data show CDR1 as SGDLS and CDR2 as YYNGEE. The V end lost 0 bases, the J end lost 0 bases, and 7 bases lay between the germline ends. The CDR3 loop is CASSVEGDSYEQYF. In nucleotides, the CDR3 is TGTGCCAGCAGCGTAGAGGGAGACTCCTACGAGCAGTACTTC.

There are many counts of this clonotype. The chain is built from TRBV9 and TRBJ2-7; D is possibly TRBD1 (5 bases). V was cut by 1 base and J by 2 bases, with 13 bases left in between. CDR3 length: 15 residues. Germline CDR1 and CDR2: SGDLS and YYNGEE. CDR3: CASSVSQGGAYEQYF. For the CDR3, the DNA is TGTGCCAGCAGCGTAAGCCAGGGTGGGGCCTACGAGCAGTACTTC. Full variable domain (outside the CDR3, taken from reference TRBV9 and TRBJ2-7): DSGVTQTPKHLITATGQRVTLRCSPRSGDLSVYWYQQSLDQGLQFLIQYYNGEERAKGNILERFSAQQFPDLHSELNLSSLELGDSALYFCASSVSQGGAYEQYFGPGTRLTVT.